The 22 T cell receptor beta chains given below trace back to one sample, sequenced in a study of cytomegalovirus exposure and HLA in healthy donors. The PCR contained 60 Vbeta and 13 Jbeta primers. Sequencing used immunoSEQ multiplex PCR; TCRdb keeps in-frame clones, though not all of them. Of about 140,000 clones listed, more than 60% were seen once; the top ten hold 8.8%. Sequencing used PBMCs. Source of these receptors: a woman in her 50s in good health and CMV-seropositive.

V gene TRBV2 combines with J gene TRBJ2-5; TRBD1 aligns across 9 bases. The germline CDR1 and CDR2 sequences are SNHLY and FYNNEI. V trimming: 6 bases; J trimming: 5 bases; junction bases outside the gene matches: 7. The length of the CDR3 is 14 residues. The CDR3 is CASSGQGWTETQYF. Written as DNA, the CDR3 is TGTGCCAGCAGCGGACAGGGGTGGACGGAGACCCAGTACTTC.

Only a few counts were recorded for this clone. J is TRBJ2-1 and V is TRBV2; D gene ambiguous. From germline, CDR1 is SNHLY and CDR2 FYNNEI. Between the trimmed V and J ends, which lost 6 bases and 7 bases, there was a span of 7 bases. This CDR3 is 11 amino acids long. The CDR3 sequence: CASSAINEQFF. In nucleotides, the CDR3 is TGTGCCAGCAGCGCGATTAATGAGCAGTTCTTC.

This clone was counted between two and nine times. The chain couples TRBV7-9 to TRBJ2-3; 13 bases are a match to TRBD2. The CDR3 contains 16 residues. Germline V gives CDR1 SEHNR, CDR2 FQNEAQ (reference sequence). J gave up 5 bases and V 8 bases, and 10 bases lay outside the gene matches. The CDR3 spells CASGSTSGGPGDTQYF. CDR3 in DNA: TGTGCCAGCGGGTCGACTAGCGGGGGGCCGGGAGATACGCAGTATTTT.

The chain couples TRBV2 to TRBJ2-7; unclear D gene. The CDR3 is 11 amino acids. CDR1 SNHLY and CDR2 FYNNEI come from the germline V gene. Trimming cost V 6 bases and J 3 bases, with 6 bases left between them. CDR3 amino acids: CASSYDYEQYF. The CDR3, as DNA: TGTGCCAGCAGCTATGACTACGAGCAGTACTTC.

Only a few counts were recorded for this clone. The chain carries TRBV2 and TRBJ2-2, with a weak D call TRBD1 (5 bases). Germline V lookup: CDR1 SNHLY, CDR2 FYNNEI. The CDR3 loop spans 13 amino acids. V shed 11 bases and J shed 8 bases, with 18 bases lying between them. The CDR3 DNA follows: TGTGCCTGGATAGGGGTGTCCGGAGGGGAGCTGTTTTTT. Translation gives CAWIGVSGGELFF.

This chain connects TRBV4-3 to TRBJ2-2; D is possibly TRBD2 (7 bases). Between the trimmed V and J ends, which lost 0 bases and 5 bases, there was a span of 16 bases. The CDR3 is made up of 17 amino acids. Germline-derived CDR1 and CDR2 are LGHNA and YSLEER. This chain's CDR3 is CASSQDPPGGLTGELFF. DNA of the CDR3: TGCGCCAGCAGCCAAGATCCACCCGGGGGGCTTACCGGGGAGCTGTTTTTT.

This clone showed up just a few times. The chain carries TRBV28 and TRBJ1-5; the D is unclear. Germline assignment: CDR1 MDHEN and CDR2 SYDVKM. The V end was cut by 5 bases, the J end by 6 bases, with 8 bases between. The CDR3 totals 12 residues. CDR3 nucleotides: TGTGCCAGCAGTCCATATAGTCAGCCCCAGCATTTT. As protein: CASSPYSQPQHF.

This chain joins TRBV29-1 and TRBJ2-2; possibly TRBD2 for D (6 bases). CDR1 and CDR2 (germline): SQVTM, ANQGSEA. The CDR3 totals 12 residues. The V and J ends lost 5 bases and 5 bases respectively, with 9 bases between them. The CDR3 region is CSVTRETGELFF. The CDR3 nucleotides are TGCAGCGTTACCCGGGAGACCGGGGAGCTGTTTTTT.

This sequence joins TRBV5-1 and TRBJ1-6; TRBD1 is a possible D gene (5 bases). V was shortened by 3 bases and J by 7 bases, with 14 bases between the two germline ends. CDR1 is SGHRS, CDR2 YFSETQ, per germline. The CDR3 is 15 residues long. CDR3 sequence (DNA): TGCGCCAGCAGCTCCTTAGGAGGGGACAATTCACCCCTCCACTTT. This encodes CASSSLGGDNSPLHF.

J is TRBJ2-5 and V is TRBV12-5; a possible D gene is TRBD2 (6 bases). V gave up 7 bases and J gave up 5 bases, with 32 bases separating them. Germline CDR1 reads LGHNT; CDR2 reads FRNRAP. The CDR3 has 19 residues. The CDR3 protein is CASAQSSGTGARLLETQYF. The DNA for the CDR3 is TGTGCTAGTGCTCAATCCTCGGGGACGGGAGCCCGACTTCTGGAGACCCAGTACTTC. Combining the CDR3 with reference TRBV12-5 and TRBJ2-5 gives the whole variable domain DARVTQTPRHKVTEMGQEVTMRCQPILGHNTVFWYRQTMMQGLELLAYFRNRAPLDDSGMPKDRFSAEMPDATLATLKIQPSEPRDSAVYFCASAQSSGTGARLLETQYFGPGTRLLVL.

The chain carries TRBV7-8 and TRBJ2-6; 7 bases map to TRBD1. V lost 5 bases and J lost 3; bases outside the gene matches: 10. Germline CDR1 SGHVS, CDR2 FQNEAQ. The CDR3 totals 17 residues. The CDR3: CASSQTLGGVGANVLTF. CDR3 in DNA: TGTGCCAGCAGCCAGACATTAGGGGGCGTTGGGGCCAACGTCCTGACTTTC.

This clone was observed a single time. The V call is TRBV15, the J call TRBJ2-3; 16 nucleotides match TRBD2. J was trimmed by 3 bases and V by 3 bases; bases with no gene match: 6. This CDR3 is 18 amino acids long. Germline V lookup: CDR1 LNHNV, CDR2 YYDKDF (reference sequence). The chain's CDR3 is CATSRGLAGGSETDTQYF. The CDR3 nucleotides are TGTGCCACCAGCAGGGGACTAGCGGGGGGGAGCGAGACAGATACGCAGTATTTT.

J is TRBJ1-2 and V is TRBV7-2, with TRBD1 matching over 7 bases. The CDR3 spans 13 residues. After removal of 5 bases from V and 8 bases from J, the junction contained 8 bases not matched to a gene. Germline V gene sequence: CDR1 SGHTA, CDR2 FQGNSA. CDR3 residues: CASSDPQGGGYTF. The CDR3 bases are TGTGCCAGCAGCGACCCGCAGGGGGGAGGCTACACCTTC. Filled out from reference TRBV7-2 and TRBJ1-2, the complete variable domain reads GAGVSQSPSNKVTEKGKDVELRCDPISGHTALYWYRQSLGQGLEFLIYFQGNSAPDKSGLPSDRFSAERTGGSVSTLTIQRTQQEDSAVYLCASSDPQGGGYTFGSGTRLTVV.

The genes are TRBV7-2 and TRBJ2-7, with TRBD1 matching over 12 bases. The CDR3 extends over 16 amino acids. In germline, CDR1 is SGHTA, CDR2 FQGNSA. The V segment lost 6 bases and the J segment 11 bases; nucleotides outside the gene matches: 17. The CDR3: CASRLHPGTGGLWEYF. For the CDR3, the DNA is TGTGCCAGCAGGTTACACCCCGGGACAGGGGGCTTGTGGGAGTACTTC.

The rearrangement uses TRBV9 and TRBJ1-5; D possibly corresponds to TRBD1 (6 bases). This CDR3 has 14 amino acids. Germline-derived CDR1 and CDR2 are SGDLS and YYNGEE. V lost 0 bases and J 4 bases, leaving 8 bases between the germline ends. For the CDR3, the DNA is TGTGCCAGCAGCGTAGGCCAGGGGAATCAGCCCCAGCATTTT. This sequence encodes CASSVGQGNQPQHF.

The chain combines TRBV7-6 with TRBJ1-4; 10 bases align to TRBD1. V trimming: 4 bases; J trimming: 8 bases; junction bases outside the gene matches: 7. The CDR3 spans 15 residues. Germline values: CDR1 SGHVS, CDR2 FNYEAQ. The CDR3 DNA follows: TGTGCCAGCAGCTCCTCGGACAGGGGGAGCGAAAAACTGTTTTTT. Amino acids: CASSSSDRGSEKLFF.

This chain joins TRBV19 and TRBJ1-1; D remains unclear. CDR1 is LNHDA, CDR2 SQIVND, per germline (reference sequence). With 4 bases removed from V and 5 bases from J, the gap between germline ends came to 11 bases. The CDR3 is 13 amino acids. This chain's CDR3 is CASSKRERTEAFF. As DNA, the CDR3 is TGTGCCAGTAGTAAGAGGGAACGGACTGAAGCTTTCTTT.

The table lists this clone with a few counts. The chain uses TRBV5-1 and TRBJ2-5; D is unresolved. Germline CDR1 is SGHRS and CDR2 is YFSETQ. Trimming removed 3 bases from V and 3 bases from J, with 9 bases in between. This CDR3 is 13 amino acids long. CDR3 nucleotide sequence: TGCGCCAGCAGCTCCCCCCCAAAAGAGACCCAGTACTTC. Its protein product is CASSSPPKETQYF.

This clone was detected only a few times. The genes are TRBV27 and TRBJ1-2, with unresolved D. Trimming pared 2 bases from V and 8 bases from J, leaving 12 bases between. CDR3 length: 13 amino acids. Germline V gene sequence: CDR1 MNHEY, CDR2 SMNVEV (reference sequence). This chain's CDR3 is CASSLVGREGYTF. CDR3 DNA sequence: TGTGCCAGCAGTTTAGTAGGGAGGGAGGGCTACACCTTC.

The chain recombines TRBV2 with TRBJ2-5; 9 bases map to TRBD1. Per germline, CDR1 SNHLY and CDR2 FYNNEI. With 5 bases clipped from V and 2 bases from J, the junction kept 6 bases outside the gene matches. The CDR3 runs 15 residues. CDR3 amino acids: CASSPDRGTQETQYF. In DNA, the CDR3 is TGTGCCAGCAGTCCGGACAGGGGAACACAAGAGACCCAGTACTTC. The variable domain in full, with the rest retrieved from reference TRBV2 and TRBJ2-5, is EPEVTQTPSHQVTQMGQEVILRCVPISNHLYFYWYRQILGQKVEFLVSFYNNEISEKSEIFDDQFSVERPDGSNFTLKIRSTKLEDSAMYFCASSPDRGTQETQYFGPGTRLLVL.

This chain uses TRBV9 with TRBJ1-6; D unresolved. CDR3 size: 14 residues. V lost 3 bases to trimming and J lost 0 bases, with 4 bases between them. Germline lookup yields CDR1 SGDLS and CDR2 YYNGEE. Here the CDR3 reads CASSGGSYNSPLHF. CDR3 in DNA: TGTGCCAGCAGCGGAGGCTCCTATAATTCACCCCTCCACTTT.

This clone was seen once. CDR3 sequence: CASSVDLRGSPLHF. The CDR3 region has the DNA TGTGCCAGCAGCGTAGATCTGAGGGGGTCACCCCTCCACTTT. V is TRBV9 and J is TRBJ1-6, with a weak D call TRBD1 (6 bases). CDR1 is SGDLS, CDR2 YYNGEE, per germline. V lost 0 bases to trimming and J lost 10 bases, with 11 bases between them. The CDR3 sequence is 14 residues long.